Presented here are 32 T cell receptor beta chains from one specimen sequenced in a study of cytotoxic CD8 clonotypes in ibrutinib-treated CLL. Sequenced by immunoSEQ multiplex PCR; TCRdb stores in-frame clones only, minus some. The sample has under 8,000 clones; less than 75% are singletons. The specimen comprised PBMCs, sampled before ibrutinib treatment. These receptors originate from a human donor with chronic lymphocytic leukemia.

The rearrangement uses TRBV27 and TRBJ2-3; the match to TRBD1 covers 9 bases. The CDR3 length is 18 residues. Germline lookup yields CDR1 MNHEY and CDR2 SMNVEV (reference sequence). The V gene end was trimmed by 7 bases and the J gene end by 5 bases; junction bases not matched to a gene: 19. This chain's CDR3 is CASNPLGGTGKKLDTQYF. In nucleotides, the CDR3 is TGTGCCAGCAACCCCCTCGGGGGGACAGGGAAGAAGTTAGATACGCAGTATTTT.

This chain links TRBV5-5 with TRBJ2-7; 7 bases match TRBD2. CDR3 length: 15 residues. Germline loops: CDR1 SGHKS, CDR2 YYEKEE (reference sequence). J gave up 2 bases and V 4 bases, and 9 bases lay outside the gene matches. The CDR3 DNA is TGTGCCAGCAGCCCACTCGGACTAGTGGCCTACGAGCAGTACTTC. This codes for CASSPLGLVAYEQYF.

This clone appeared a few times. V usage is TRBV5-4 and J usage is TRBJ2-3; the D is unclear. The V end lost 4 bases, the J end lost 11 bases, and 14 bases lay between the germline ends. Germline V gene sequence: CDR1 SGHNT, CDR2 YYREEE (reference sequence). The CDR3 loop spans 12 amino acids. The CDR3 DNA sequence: TGTGCCAGCAGCGACGTCCCCTCCGGGCAGTATTTT. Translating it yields CASSDVPSGQYF.

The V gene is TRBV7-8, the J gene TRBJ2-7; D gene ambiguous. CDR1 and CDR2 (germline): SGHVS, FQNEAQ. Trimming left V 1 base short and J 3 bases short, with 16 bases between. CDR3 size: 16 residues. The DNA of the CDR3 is TGTGCCAGCAGCTTAGTAGCCGGAAATTCTTACTACGAGCAGTACTTC. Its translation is CASSLVAGNSYYEQYF.

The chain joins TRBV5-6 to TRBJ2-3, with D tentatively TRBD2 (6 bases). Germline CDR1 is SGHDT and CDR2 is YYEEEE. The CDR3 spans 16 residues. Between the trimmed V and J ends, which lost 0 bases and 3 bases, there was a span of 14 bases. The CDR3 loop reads CASSLAVGGGTDTQYF. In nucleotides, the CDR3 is TGTGCCAGCAGCTTGGCTGTGGGGGGAGGAACAGATACGCAGTATTTT.

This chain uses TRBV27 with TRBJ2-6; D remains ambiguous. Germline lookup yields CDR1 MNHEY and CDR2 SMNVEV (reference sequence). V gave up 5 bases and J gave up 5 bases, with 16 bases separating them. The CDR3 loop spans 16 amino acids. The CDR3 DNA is TGTGCCAGCAGTATGTCAAAACAAAGTCGGGCCAACGTCCTGACTTTC. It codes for CASSMSKQSRANVLTF.

In DNA form, the CDR3 reads TGTGCCAGCAGTTTTCTTTCGGGAAACAATCAGCCCCAGCATTTT. It translates to CASSFLSGNNQPQHF. V usage is TRBV28 and J usage is TRBJ1-5; D is uncertain. The CDR3 has 15 residues. Looked up from germline, CDR1 is MDHEN and CDR2 is SYDVKM. Trimming shortened V by 3 bases and J by 3 bases, and 12 bases separated the two germline ends.

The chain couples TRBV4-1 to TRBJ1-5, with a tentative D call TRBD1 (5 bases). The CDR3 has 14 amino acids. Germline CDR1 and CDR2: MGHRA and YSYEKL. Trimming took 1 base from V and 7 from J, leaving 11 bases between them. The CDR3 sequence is CASSQVHGAQPQHF. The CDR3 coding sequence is TGCGCCAGCAGCCAAGTTCACGGGGCCCAGCCCCAGCATTTT.

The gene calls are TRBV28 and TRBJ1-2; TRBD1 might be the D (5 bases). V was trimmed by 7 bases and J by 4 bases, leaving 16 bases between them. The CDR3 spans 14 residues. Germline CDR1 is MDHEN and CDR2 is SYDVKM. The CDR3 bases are TGTGCCAGCACCCTGGGGGGGGAGAGCTATGGCTACACCTTC. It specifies CASTLGGESYGYTF.

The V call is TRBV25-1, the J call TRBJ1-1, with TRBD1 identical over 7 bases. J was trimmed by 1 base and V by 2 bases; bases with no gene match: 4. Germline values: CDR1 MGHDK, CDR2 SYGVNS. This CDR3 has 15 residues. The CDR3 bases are TGTGCCAGCAGTGAAAGGTCAGGGGGGAACACTGAAGCTTTCTTT. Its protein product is CASSERSGGNTEAFF.

CDR3 amino acids: CASSQDPAPQSETQYF. The DNA for the CDR3 is TGCGCCAGCAGCCAAGATCCCGCTCCCCAATCGGAGACCCAGTACTTC. This chain joins TRBV4-1 and TRBJ2-5; D is uncertain. CDR3 length equals 16 residues. The germline CDR1 and CDR2 sequences are MGHRA and YSYEKL. Trimming took 0 bases from V and 5 from J, leaving 16 bases between them.

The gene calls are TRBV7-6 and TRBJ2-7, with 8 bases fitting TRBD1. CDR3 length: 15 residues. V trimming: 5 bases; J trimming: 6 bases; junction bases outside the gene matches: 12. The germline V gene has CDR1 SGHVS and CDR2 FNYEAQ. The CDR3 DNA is TGTGCCAGCAGCCGAGGACAGGGAGTCCTGGGCGAGCAGTACTTC. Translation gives CASSRGQGVLGEQYF.

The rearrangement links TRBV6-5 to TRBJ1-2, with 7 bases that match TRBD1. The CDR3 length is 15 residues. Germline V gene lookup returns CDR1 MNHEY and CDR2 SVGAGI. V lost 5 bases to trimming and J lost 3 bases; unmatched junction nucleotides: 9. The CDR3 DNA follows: TGTGCCAGCAGTACCCCGTCGACAGGGTACTATGGCTACACCTTC. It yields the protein CASSTPSTGYYGYTF.

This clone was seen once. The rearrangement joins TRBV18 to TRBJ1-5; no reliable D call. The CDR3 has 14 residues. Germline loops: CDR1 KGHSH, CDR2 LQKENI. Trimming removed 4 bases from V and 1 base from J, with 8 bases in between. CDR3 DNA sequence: TGTGCCAGCTCACGCTCACGGAGCAATCAGCCCCAGCATTTT. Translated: CASSRSRSNQPQHF.

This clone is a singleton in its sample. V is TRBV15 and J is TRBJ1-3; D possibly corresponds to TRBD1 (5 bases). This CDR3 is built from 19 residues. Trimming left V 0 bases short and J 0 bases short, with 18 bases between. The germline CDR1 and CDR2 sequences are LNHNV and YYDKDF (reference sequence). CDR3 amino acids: CATSRDALRATYSGNTIYF. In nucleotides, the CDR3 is TGTGCCACCAGCAGAGACGCACTCAGGGCGACTTACTCTGGAAACACCATATATTTT.

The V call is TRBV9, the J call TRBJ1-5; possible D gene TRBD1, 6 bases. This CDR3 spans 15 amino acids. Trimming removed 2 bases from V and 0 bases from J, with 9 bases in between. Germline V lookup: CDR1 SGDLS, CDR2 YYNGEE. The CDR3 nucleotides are TGTGCCAGCAGCGTTGGGGGGCATAGCAATCAGCCCCAGCATTTT. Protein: CASSVGGHSNQPQHF.

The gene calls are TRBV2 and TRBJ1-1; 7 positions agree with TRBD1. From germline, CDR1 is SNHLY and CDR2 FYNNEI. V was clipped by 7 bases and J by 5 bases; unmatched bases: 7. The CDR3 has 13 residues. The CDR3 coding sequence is TGTGCCAGCATTAAGGGGGCCCCTACTGAAGCTTTCTTT. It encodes CASIKGAPTEAFF.

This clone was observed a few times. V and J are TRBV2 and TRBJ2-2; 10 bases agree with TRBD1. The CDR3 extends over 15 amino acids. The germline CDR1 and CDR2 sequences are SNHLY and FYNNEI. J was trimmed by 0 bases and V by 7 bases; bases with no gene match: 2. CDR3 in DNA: TGTGCCAGCATAGGACAGGGGGCGAACACCGGGGAGCTGTTTTTT. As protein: CASIGQGANTGELFF.

This chain's CDR3 is CASSLQGSGQETQYF. DNA for the CDR3: TGTGCCAGCAGCTTACAGGGTAGCGGTCAAGAGACCCAGTACTTC. V is TRBV11-3 and J is TRBJ2-5; weak D call: TRBD2 (6 bases). The CDR3 is made up of 15 amino acids. Per germline, CDR1 SGHNT and CDR2 YENEEA. V was shortened by 2 bases and J by 2 bases, with 12 bases between the two germline ends.

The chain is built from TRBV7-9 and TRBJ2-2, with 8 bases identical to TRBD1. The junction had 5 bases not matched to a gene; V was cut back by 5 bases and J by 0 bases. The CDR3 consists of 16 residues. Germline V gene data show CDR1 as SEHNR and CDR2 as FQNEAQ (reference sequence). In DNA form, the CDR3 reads TGTGCCAGCAGCCCCCGGACAGGGACGAACACCGGGGAGCTGTTTTTT. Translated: CASSPRTGTNTGELFF.

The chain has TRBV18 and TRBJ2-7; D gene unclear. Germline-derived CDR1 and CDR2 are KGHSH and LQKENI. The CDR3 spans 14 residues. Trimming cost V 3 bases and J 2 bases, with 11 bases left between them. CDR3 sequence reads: CASSPPSGPYEQYF. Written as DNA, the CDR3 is TGTGCCAGCTCACCCCCTTCCGGCCCCTACGAGCAGTACTTC. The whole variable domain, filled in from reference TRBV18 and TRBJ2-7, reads NAGVMQNPRHLVRRRGQEARLRCSPMKGHSHVYWYRQLPEEGLKFMVYLQKENIIDESGMPKERFSAEFPKEGPSILRIQQVVRGDSAAYFCASSPPSGPYEQYFGPGTRLTVT.

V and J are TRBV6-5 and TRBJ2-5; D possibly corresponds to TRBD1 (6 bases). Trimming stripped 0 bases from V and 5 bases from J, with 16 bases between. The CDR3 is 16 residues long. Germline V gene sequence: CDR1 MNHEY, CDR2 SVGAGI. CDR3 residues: CASSYSGRGAGETQYF. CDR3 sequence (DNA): TGTGCCAGCAGTTACTCAGGCAGGGGCGCAGGGGAGACCCAGTACTTC.

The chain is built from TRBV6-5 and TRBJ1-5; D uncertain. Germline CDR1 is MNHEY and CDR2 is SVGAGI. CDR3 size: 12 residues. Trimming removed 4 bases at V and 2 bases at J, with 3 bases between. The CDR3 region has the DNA TGTGCCAGCAGTTCAGGCAATCAGCCCCAGCATTTT. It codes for CASSSGNQPQHF.

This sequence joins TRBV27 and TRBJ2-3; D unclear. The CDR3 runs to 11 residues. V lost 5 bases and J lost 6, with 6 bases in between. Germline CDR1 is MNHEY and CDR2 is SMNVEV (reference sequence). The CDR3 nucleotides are TGTGCCAGCAGTCTTGGGGATACGCAGTATTTT. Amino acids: CASSLGDTQYF.

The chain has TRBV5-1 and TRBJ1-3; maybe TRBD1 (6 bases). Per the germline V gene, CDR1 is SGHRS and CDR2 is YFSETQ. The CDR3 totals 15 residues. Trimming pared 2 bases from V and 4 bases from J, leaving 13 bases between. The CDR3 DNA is TGCGCCAGCAGCTTCTCCGGGGGCGTGGGAAACACCATATATTTT. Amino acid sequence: CASSFSGGVGNTIYF.

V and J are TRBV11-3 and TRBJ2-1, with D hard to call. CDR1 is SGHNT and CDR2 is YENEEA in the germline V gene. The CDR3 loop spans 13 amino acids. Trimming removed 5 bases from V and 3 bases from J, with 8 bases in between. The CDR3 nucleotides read TGTGCCAGCAGCCCCGGCGGCTACAATGAGCAGTTCTTC. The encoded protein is CASSPGGYNEQFF.

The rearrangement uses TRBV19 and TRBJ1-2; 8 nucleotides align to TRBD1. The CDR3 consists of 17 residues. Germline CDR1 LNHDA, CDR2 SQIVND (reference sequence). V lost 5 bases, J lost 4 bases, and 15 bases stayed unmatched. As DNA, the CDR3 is TGTGCCAGTAGTGGGGGACAGGCCTCCGGATGGGGCTATGGCTACACCTTC. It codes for CASSGGQASGWGYGYTF.

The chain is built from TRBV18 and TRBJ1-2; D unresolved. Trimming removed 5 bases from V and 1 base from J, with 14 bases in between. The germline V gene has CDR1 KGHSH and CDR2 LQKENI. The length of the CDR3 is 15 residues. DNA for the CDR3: TGTGCCAGCTCAAGAGAGGGCCTAGGTAACTATGGCTACACCTTC. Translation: CASSREGLGNYGYTF.

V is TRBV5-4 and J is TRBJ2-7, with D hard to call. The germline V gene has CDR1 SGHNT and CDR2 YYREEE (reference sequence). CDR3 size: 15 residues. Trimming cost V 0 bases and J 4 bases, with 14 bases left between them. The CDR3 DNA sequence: TGTGCCAGCAGCTTGGGAGTTGTGACCGCTTACGAGCAGTACTTC. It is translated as CASSLGVVTAYEQYF.

The CDR3 sequence is CASSPLYTRLAGGRETQYF. The CDR3 DNA reads as TGTGCCAGCTCACCATTGTATACCAGACTAGCGGGAGGTCGAGAGACCCAGTACTTC. The chain recombines TRBV18 with TRBJ2-5, with 13 bases that match TRBD2. This CDR3 has 19 amino acids. CDR1 and CDR2 from the germline V gene are KGHSH and LQKENI. J was trimmed by 4 bases and V by 2 bases; bases with no gene match: 13.

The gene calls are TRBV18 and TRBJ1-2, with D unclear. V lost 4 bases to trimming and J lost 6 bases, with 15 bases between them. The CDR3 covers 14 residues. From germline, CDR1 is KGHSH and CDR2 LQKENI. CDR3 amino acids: CASSRARDGDGYTF. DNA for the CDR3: TGTGCCAGCTCACGGGCGAGGGATGGCGATGGCTACACCTTC.

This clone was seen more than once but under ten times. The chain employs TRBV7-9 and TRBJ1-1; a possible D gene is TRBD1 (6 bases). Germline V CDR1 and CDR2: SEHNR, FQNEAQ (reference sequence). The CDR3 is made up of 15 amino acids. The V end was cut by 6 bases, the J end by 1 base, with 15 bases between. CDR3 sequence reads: CASSSQGWGNTEAFF. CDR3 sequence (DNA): TGTGCCAGCAGTTCACAGGGTTGGGGGAACACTGAAGCTTTCTTT.